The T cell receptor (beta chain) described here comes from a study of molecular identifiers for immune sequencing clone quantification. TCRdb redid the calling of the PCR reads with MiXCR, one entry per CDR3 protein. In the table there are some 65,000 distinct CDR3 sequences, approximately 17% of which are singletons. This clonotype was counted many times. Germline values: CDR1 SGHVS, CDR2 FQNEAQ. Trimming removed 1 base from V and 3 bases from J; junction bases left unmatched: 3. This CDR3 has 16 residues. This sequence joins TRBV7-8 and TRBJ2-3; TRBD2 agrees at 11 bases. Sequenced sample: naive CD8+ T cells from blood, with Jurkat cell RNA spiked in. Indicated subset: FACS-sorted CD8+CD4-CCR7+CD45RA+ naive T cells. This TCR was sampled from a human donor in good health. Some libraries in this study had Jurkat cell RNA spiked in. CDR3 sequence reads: CASSLGLAGGTDTQYF. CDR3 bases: TGTGCCAGCAGCTTAGGGCTAGCGGGAGGAACAGATACGCAGTATTTT.